Listed below are T cell receptor beta chains from one sample, sequenced in a study of identical twins. TCRdb passed the 5' RACE reads through MiXCR, listing each CDR3 protein once. The sample comprises 200,000 to 250,000 distinct CDR3 sequences, around 8% of which are singletons, and 1.9% rests with the top ten. The same data also contributed to another study, on yellow fever vaccine responses in identical twins.

The material sequenced was memory (CD45RO+) T cells sorted from blood. These receptors came from a woman under 30 in good health. The CDR3 runs from the conserved cysteine through the conserved F or W. A D gene is named only where the DNA matches it firmly. Clone size appears in some rows only: once, few, many, or a class for an expanded clone.

J gene	V gene	D gene	clone size	CDR3 DNA	CDR3 protein
TRBJ1-1	TRBV5-6	.	many	TGTGCCAGCAGCTATAGACGGCCGATGAACACTGAAGCTTTCTTT	CASSYRRPMNTEAFF
TRBJ1-3	TRBV5-1	.	many	TGCGCCAGCAGCTTGGCAGGGTCTGGAAACACCATATATTTT	CASSLAGSGNTIYF
TRBJ2-5	TRBV20-1	TRBD2	few	TGCAGTGCCGTACTAGCGGGAGCAGGAGAGACCCAGTACTTC	CSAVLAGAGETQYF
TRBJ2-3	TRBV4-1	TRBD2	few	TGCGCCAGCAGCCAAGATAGAGGACTAGCGGTCACAGATACGCAGTATTTT	CASSQDRGLAVTDTQYF
TRBJ2-1	TRBV7-3	TRBD2	few	TGTGCCAGCAGCTTACCTACTAGCGGGGGGGGAAATGAGCAGTTCTTC	CASSLPTSGGGNEQFF
TRBJ2-5	TRBV2	TRBD2	many	TGTGCCAGCAGTGAAATCGCAGGGACTAGCGGACTGGGGGAGACCCAGTACTTC	CASSEIAGTSGLGETQYF
TRBJ2-7	TRBV9	.	.	TGTGCCAGCAGCGTAGACCCGCTTCCCTACGAGCAGTACTTC	CASSVDPLPYEQYF
TRBJ1-2	TRBV5-1	TRBD1	.	TGCGCCAGCAGCAAGGACAGGAACTATCGCTACACCTTC	CASSKDRNYRYTF
TRBJ2-3	TRBV6-5	.	few	TGTGCCAGCAGTTACTCGATCCCCGTAGTGAGTGGTACAGATACGCAGTATTTT	CASSYSIPVVSGTDTQYF
TRBJ2-5	TRBV7-9	TRBD2	.	TGTGCCAGCAGCTTAGCTAGCGGGGGGCAAGAGACCCAGTACTTC	CASSLASGGQETQYF
TRBJ2-7	TRBV20-1	.	many	TGCAGTGCCACTACAGAGGGCGAGCAGTACTTC	CSATTEGEQYF
TRBJ2-2	TRBV6-4	TRBD2	.	TGTGCCAGCAGTGCGGAGACTAGCGGGGGGGCCGGGGAGCTGTTTTTT	CASSAETSGGAGELFF
TRBJ2-1	TRBV4-2	.	many	TGTGCCAGCAGCCAAGATTATCAGTCCAATGAGCAGTTCTTC	CASSQDYQSNEQFF
TRBJ1-2	TRBV7-6	TRBD1	many	TGTGCCAGCAGCTCAAACCGGGACAGGGTCTATGGCTACACCTTC	CASSSNRDRVYGYTF
TRBJ1-1	TRBV6-2/TRBV6-3	.	few	TGTGCCAGCAGTCCTTTTCTCCAGGGGAGGTACACTGAAGCTTTCTTT	CASSPFLQGRYTEAFF
TRBJ2-2	TRBV7-3	.	many	TGTGCCAGCACCAACACCGGGGAGCTGTTTTTT	CASTNTGELFF
TRBJ2-7	TRBV6-1	.	few	TGTGCCAGCAGTGATCTGAGAGGGACCGAGCAGTACTTC	CASSDLRGTEQYF
TRBJ2-5	TRBV3-1	.	many	TGTGCCAGCAGCCAAGTTATTCGTGGAGAGACCCAGTACTTC	CASSQVIRGETQYF
TRBJ1-6	TRBV28	.	few	TGTGCCAGCAGTTCCTACCCAGGGAGCCATTCACCCCTCCACTTT	CASSSYPGSHSPLHF
TRBJ2-5	TRBV3-1	.	many	TGTGCCAGCAGCCATTTGGGACCCCAAGAGACCCAGTACTTC	CASSHLGPQETQYF
TRBJ2-3	TRBV12-3/TRBV12-4	TRBD2	.	TGTGCCAGCAGTACCCTTCTTGGGAGGGAGAACACAGATACGCAGTATTTT	CASSTLLGRENTDTQYF
TRBJ2-1	TRBV5-5	TRBD2	few	TGTGCCAGCAGCTTGGAGAATAAACTAGCGGTCCACAATGAGCAGTTCTTC	CASSLENKLAVHNEQFF
TRBJ1-6	TRBV20-1	.	few	TGCAGTGCTAGACCCGATCCGAGGGGTTCACCCCTCCACTTT	CSARPDPRGSPLHF
TRBJ2-7	TRBV15	.	few	TGTGCCACCAGCAGAGATGCGGCGGGGCCCGTAAACTACGAGCAGTACTTC	CATSRDAAGPVNYEQYF
TRBJ1-6	TRBV5-1	.	many	TGCGCCAGCAGCTTGCGCACCCCCGGGTATAATTCACCCCTCCACTTT	CASSLRTPGYNSPLHF
TRBJ2-7	TRBV2	TRBD1	many	TGTGCCAGCAGTGAACGGGGGACAGGGAGTATCCAGTACTTC	CASSERGTGSIQYF
TRBJ1-2	TRBV5-1	TRBD1	many	TGCGCCAGCAGCGAACGGGACAGTGGCTACACCTTC	CASSERDSGYTF
TRBJ2-5	TRBV5-1	.	few	TGCGCCAGCAGCGACGGGCCCGGGGAGACCCAGTACTTC	CASSDGPGETQYF
TRBJ2-7	TRBV29-1	.	many	TGCAGCGTTGGTGACACCACGCACGAGCAGTACTTC	CSVGDTTHEQYF
TRBJ1-4	TRBV6-5	.	many	TGTGCCAGCAGTTACTCCGGGGCAGCGGGTCCGGGGGAAAAACTGTTTTTT	CASSYSGAAGPGEKLFF
TRBJ2-3	TRBV6-2/TRBV6-3	.	many	TGTGCCAGTAACTACGGAGCGGCTTCAGATACGCAGTATTTT	CASNYGAASDTQYF
TRBJ2-7	TRBV11-1	TRBD1	many	TGTGCCAGCAGCCCCGAAGGGACAGCTCCCTACGAGCAGTACTTC	CASSPEGTAPYEQYF
TRBJ2-5	TRBV3-1	.	many	TGTGCCAGCAGCGACGCCCCGAGAGAGACCCAGTACTTC	CASSDAPRETQYF
TRBJ1-6	TRBV20-1	.	.	TGCAGTGCTAGACCCGGGACGAATTCACCCCTCCACTTT	CSARPGTNSPLHF
TRBJ2-4	TRBV20-1	TRBD2	.	TGCAGTGCTAGAGACTCTGCTCTACTAGCGGGGCCATCCCTAGCCAAAAACATTCAGTACTTC	CSARDSALLAGPSLAKNIQYF
TRBJ2-1	TRBV7-8	TRBD1	few	TGTGCCAGCAGCTACGAGGGACAGGCTTACAATGAGCAGTTCTTC	CASSYEGQAYNEQFF
TRBJ2-5	TRBV4-1	.	few	TGCGCCAGCAGCCAAGAAATGGCGATCGGGGAGACCCAGTACTTC	CASSQEMAIGETQYF